These 10 T cell receptor beta chains originate from one sample sequenced in a study of T-cell memory formation after mild COVID-19. TCRdb redid the calling of the 5' RACE reads with MiXCR, one entry per CDR3 protein. The sample holds about 400,000 distinct CDR3 sequences, roughly 15% seen once. Material for sequencing was PBMCs or a T cell subset sorted from them (not recorded which). These receptors all stem from a young man who had mild COVID-19 (a few samples of this study predate the infection). Cell type and time point are not known.

This rearrangement joins TRBV7-2 to TRBJ2-2; the D is unclear. The germline V gene encodes CDR1 SGHTA and CDR2 FQGNSA. The CDR3 runs 14 residues. Between the trimmed V and J ends, which lost 3 bases and 3 bases, there was a span of 8 bases. CDR3 in DNA: TGTGCCAGCAGCTTTGGCTGGGACACCGGGGAGCTGTTTTTT. The encoded protein is CASSFGWDTGELFF. The full variable domain, with the rest looked up from reference TRBV7-2 and TRBJ2-2, is GAGVSQSPSNKVTEKGKDVELRCDPISGHTALYWYRQSLGQGLEFLIYFQGNSAPDKSGLPSDRFSAERTGGSVSTLTIQRTQQEDSAVYLCASSFGWDTGELFFGEGSRLTVL.

This clonotype has only a few counts. The chain links TRBV5-1 to TRBJ2-1, with D perhaps TRBD2 (7 bases). V lost 3 bases and J 9 bases, leaving 22 bases between the germline ends. The germline V gene has CDR1 SGHRS and CDR2 YFSETQ. CDR3 length: 16 amino acids. CDR3 nucleotides: TGCGCCAGCAGCTCCGGTCTTACGGGGGGCCACGGTGAGCAGTTCTTC. This sequence encodes CASSSGLTGGHGEQFF.

The rearrangement uses TRBV3-1 and TRBJ2-3; 10 bases agree with TRBD2. The CDR3 consists of 17 residues. The V gene's germline CDR1 is LGHDT and CDR2 YNNKEL (reference sequence). J was trimmed by 0 bases and V by 0 bases; bases with no gene match: 3. CDR3 sequence: CASSQDLAGASTDTQYF. The CDR3 bases are TGTGCCAGCAGCCAAGATCTAGCGGGGGCTAGCACAGATACGCAGTATTTT.

Ten or more counts support this clonotype. The gene calls are TRBV20-1 and TRBJ2-3, with a weak D call TRBD2 (7 bases). Looked up from germline, CDR1 is DFQATT and CDR2 is SNEGSKA (reference sequence). The CDR3 loop spans 15 amino acids. V was cut by 2 bases and J by 4 bases, with 16 bases left in between. Here the CDR3 reads CSARRGRERPDTQYF. The CDR3 bases are TGCAGTGCTAGAAGGGGGAGGGAGCGTCCAGATACGCAGTATTTT.

The chain carries TRBV4-2 and TRBJ2-1, with D perhaps matching TRBD1 (6 bases). V dropped 6 bases and J dropped 5 bases, with 11 bases sitting between them. Germline CDR1 reads LGHNA; CDR2 reads YNFKEQ. CDR3 length: 13 residues. CDR3 amino acids: CASREDSNNEQFF. DNA for the CDR3: TGTGCCAGCAGGGAGGACAGTAACAATGAGCAGTTCTTC.

There are a few counts of this clonotype. CDR3 residues: CASSYRGRGNTGELFF. DNA for the CDR3: TGTGCCAGCAGTTACCGTGGACGGGGGAACACCGGGGAGCTGTTTTTT. V is TRBV6-5 and J is TRBJ2-2, with a weak D call TRBD2 (5 bases). This CDR3 region has 16 residues. Germline values: CDR1 MNHEY, CDR2 SVGAGI. Trimming removed 2 bases from V and 1 base from J, with 11 bases in between.

This clonotype was recorded a few times. V usage is TRBV20-1 and J usage is TRBJ1-2, with D uncertain. CDR3 length: 16 amino acids. CDR1 DFQATT and CDR2 SNEGSKA come from the germline V gene (reference sequence). Trimming removed 3 bases from V and 2 bases from J, with 19 bases in between. CDR3 sequence: CSARMNAGVRNYGYTF. CDR3 in DNA: TGCAGTGCTAGGATGAATGCGGGCGTACGAAACTATGGCTACACCTTC.

This clonotype was picked up a small number of times. This rearrangement joins TRBV28 to TRBJ2-7; 7 nucleotides agree with TRBD1. V lost 2 bases and J lost 0; bases outside the gene matches: 10. The CDR3 has 17 amino acids. Germline values: CDR1 MDHEN, CDR2 SYDVKM. The CDR3 protein is CASSLAAGGGSSYEQYV. CDR3 DNA: TGTGCCAGCAGTTTAGCGGCAGGGGGTGGGAGCTCCTACGAGCAGTACGTC.

This chain joins TRBV11-2 and TRBJ1-4; no reliable D call. Trimming cost V 3 bases and J 5 bases, with 19 bases left between them. Germline CDR1 is SGHAT and CDR2 is FQNNGV. There are 17 residues in the CDR3. The CDR3 reads CASSLPIQETANEKLFF. CDR3 nucleotide sequence: TGTGCCAGCAGCTTGCCGATCCAGGAGACCGCGAATGAAAAACTGTTTTTT.

The table lists this clonotype with a few counts. The V gene is TRBV12-3 or TRBV12-4, the J gene TRBJ1-2, with D perhaps TRBD1 (5 bases). Trimming shortened V by 3 bases and J by 0 bases, and 11 bases separated the two germline ends. The CDR3 is 15 residues long. This CDR3 reads CASSLRGNSNYGYTF. CDR3 DNA sequence: TGTGCCAGCAGTTTGCGGGGGAACTCTAACTATGGCTACACCTTC.